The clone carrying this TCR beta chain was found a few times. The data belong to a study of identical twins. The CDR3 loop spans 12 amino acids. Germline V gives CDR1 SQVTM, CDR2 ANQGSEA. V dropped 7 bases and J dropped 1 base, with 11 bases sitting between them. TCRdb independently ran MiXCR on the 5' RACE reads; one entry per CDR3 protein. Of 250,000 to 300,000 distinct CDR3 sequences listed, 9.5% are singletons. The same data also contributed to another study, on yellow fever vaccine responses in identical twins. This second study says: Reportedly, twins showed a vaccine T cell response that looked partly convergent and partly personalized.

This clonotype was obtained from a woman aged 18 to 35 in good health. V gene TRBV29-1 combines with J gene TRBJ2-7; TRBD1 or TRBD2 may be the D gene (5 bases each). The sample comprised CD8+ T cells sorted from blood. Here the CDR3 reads CSGQGPSYEQYF. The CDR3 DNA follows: TGCAGCGGGCAGGGACCTTCCTACGAGCAGTACTTC.